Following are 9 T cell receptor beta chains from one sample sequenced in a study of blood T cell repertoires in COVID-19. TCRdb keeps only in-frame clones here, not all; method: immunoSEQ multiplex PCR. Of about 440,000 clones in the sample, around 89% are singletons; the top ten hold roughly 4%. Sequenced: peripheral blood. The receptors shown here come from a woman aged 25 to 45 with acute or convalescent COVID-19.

CDR3 coding DNA: TGTGCCAGCACCCCGGTGGGGGGACGAACAGATGAGCAGTTCTTC. It translates to CASTPVGGRTDEQFF. V is TRBV9 and J is TRBJ2-1; D is possibly TRBD2 (6 bases). Trimming left V 6 bases short and J 8 bases short, with 21 bases between. Germline CDR1 SGDLS, CDR2 YYNGEE. The CDR3 extends over 15 amino acids.

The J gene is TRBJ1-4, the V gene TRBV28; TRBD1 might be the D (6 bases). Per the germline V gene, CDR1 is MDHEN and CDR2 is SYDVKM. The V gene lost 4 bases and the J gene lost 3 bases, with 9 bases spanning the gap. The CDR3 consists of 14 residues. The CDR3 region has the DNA TGTGCCAGCAGTTCAGGGGTTGCTAATGAAAAACTGTTTTTT. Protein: CASSSGVANEKLFF.

CDR3 sequence reads: CSVARTGNYNEQFF. For the CDR3, the DNA is TGCAGCGTAGCCCGGACAGGCAACTACAATGAGCAGTTCTTC. The chain recombines TRBV29-1 with TRBJ2-1; TRBD1 agrees at 7 bases. From germline, CDR1 is SQVTM and CDR2 ANQGSEA. The CDR3 runs to 14 residues. V lost 6 bases and J lost 3; bases outside the gene matches: 8.

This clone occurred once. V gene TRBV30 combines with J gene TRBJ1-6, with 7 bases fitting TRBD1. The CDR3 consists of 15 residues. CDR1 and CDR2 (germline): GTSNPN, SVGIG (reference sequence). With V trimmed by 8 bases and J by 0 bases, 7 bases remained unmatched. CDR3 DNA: TGTGCCCGGAAAACAGGGGCCTCCTATAATTCACCCCTCCACTTT. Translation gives CARKTGASYNSPLHF.

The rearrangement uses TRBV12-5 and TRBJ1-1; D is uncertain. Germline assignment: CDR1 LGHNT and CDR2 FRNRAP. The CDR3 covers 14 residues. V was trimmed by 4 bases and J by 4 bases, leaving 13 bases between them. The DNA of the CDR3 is TGTGCTAGTGGTTCGGAGGGTCGCAGCACTGAAGCTTTCTTT. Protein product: CASGSEGRSTEAFF.

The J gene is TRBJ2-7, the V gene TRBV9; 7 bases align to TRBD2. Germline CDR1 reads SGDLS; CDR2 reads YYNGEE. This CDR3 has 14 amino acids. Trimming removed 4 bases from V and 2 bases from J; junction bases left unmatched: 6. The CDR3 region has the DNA TGTGCCAGCAGCCCGAGCGGGGCAGCCTACGAGCAGTACTTC. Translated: CASSPSGAAYEQYF.

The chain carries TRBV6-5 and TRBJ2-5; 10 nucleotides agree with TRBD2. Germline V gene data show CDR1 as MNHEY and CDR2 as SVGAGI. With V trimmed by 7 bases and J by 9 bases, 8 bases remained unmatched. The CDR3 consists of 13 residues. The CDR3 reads CASNPAGGASQYF. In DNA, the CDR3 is TGTGCCAGCAACCCAGCGGGGGGGGCGTCCCAGTACTTC.

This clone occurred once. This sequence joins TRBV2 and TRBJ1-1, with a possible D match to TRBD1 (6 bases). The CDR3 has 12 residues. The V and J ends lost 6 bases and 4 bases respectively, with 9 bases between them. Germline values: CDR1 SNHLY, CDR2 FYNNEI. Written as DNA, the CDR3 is TGTGCCAGCAGGGACAGTCTCACTGAAGCTTTCTTT. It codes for CASRDSLTEAFF. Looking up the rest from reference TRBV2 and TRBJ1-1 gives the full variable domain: EPEVTQTPSHQVTQMGQEVILRCVPISNHLYFYWYRQILGQKVEFLVSFYNNEISEKSEIFDDQFSVERPDGSNFTLKIRSTKLEDSAMYFCASRDSLTEAFFGQGTRLTVV.

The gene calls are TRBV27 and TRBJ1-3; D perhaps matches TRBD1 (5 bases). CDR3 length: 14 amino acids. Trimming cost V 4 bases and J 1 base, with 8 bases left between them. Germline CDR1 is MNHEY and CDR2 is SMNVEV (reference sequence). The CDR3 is CASSSRASGNTIYF. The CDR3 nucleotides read TGTGCCAGCAGTTCCAGGGCGTCTGGAAACACCATATATTTT.